This T cell receptor (beta chain) comes out of a study of beta chain features in type 1 diabetes. The isolated RNA, all of it, was reverse transcribed, so expressed TCRB transcripts were what got sequenced. This table comes from immunoSEQ multiplex PCR, and its TCRdb copy is limited to in-frame clones, with some not included. This sample has some 150,000 clones, with about 9.7% found just once. This clone was found a few times. Its antigen is unknown. Notes on the study in general: People with Type 1 diabetes carried modestly yet significantly shorter TCRB CDR3s in all four CD4+ subsets. Within patients, naive, central memory and Treg TCRB repertoires seemed more similar than within healthy donors.

The purity of all sorted populations exceeded 98%. Sequencing input: central memory CD4+ T cells from blood. The receptor comes from a middle-aged woman in good health.

The CDR3 is CASSQVKQGGTGELFF. The CDR3 bases are TGTGCCAGCAGCCAAGTAAAGCAGGGGGGCACCGGGGAGCTGTTTTTT. The genes are TRBV4-2 and TRBJ2-2, with D perhaps TRBD1 (7 bases). Germline CDR1 LGHNA, CDR2 YNFKEQ. This CDR3 comprises 16 residues. V lost 1 base to trimming and J lost 4 bases, with 13 bases between them.